This T cell receptor beta chain appears in the sequencing data of a study of blood T cell repertoires in COVID-19. The overall study: The samples span acute and convalescent COVID-19 from the United States, Italy and Spain.

Per germline, CDR1 SGDLS and CDR2 YYNGEE. V gave up 3 bases and J gave up 2 bases, with 10 bases separating them. There are 14 residues in the CDR3. Study processing details: Amplification of reference gene primers provided the estimated nucleated cell counts. Measured with immunoSEQ multiplex PCR; TCRdb has only the in-frame clones, and not every one. V, J and clone size derive from that table, while D and trimming were established from the DNA sequence. The sample has about 300,000 clones; around 90% are singletons. This clonotype was obtained from a man aged 18 to 29 with active or convalescent COVID-19. The gene calls are TRBV9 and TRBJ2-3, with D perhaps matching TRBD1 (7 bases). The specimen was peripheral blood. CDR3 coding DNA: TGTGCCAGCAGCGCAGGGGGGTCCACAGATACGCAGTATTTT. Translated, it gives CASSAGGSTDTQYF.